The entry below gives a single TCR beta chain sequence along with its context. Its antigen specificity is not known. The germline gene is not matched at one end of the junction; a read error may be the cause. The CDR3, cysteine through phenylalanine, is 15 amino acids long. Only CDR3 DNA remains: 45 bases, in frame from the first base. The germline V gene (reference sequence) gives CDR1 as SSHAT and CDR2 as FNYEAQ. Collaborating institutions collected whole blood in K2EDTA tubes following their own protocols. For TCRbeta analysis, collaborators shipped samples in one of three forms: frozen whole blood, isolated PBMCs, or DNA extracted from either of those sample types. This entry belongs to a study of blood T cell repertoires in COVID-19 (dated by TCRdb to about 2020). Broadly, across the study: Collaborator samples came from the United States, Italy and Spain and covered acute and convalescent phases of COVID-19. The samples were drawn from two sources: the first 160 participants of the ongoing ImmuneRACE study, and over 1,000 subjects contributed by 6 global collaborators. Sample metadata almost always included a de-identified subject ID, COVID-19 status, age in years and sex. The material from the prospective study consisted of cDNA or gDNA derived from T cells, B-cell-depleted T cells, or PBMCs. The dataset comprised deeply sampled blood TCRbeta repertoires from subjects exposed to, actively infected with, or recovered from COVID-19. The repertoires were released in a freely available public database intended as a resource for research on the immune response to SARS-CoV-2. Where available, HLA class I and class II types were obtained from metadata supplied by the sample provider rather than from assay-based typing.

TCRbeta CDR3 regions were amplified from genomic DNA by means of the immunoSEQ Assay, a bias-controlled multiplex PCR. Concerning the study's data processing: The number of nucleated cells in each sample was estimated by amplification of reference gene primers within the assay. To quantify the absolute abundance of each unique TCRbeta CDR3 rearrangement, sequence reads were collapsed and filtered. For each sample, productive Simpson clonality was calculated as the square root of Simpson's diversity index over productive rearrangements. TCRdb obtained this table from immuneACCESS and retained in-frame rearrangements with V and J assigned. These tables miss some clones; where compared with another copy, unresolved V genes account for less than half of the shortfall, and the remainder is unexplained. Clone size and V and J calls were adopted from that table, with D and trimming inferred from the DNA. The sample has some 220,000 clones on record, about 82% of them singletons. 5.5% to 7.5% of the sample comes from the top ten.

Study-wide conclusions, independent of this receptor: The quantity of clinical and demographic metadata differed by source and by participant and was supplied without curation.

Sequencing was carried out using peripheral blood. The chain links TRBV7-7 with TRBJ2-5; 12 bases in the junction line up with TRBD2. This TCR came from a woman aged 55-75 years with active or convalescent COVID-19. The nucleotide sequence is given as TGTGCTAGCAGCCCGCGACTAGCGGGGGCGGAGACCCAGTACTTC. Translated, it reads CASSPRLAGAETQYF. This CDR3, with the reference TRBV7-7 and TRBJ2-5 proteins standing in past its ends, gives the full variable domain GAGVSQSPRYKVTKRGQDVTLRCDPISSHATLYWYQQALGQGPEFLTYFNYEAQPDKSGLPSDRFSAERPEGSISTLTIQRTEQRDSAMYRCASSPRLAGAETQYFGPGTRLLVL.